This T cell receptor (beta chain) derives from a study of CD8+CD57+ T cells in acquired aplastic anemia. Study-level points and caveats: Approximately 27 CD8+ CDR3 sequences occurred in both the patients and the controls.

The template used for profiling TCR beta VDJ and CDR3 was genomic DNA. TCRdb recomputed calls from the reads with MiXCR, one row per CDR3 protein. The data contain roughly 200,000 distinct CDR3 sequences, 55% to 65% of them singletons. Points on this clonotype: Its target is unknown.

The CDR3 totals 13 residues. Germline V gives CDR1 SGHNT, CDR2 YENEEA. The germline V and J ends were trimmed by 5 bases and 6 bases, with 11 bases remaining between them. Patients who underwent sequencing had shown CD8+CD57+ cell expansion by flow cytometry. Acquired aplastic anemia of severe grade affected all patients. Blood was sampled before the patients had received any therapy. Sequenced material: sorted CD4+, CD8+, or CD8+CD57+ T cells (not recorded which) from PBMCs. This chain joins TRBV11-3 and TRBJ2-1, with D perhaps matching TRBD2 (5 bases). This clonotype originated in a human donor with aplastic anemia. The CDR3 DNA reads as TGTGCCAGCAGCGGAAGCGGTCCCAATGAGCAGTTCTTC. Protein product: CASSGSGPNEQFF.